The clone carrying this TCR beta chain was seen at least ten times. Its antigen is not identified. Then a second PCR, running roughly 7 to 11 cycles, was carried out with a sample-barcoded 5' primer and a J-beta primer mix. One entry per CDR3 protein results from TCRdb running MiXCR on the 5' RACE reads. This sample yields roughly 1.5 million distinct CDR3 sequences, of which less than 45% are seen a single time; around 4% belongs to the top ten. J lost 0 bases, V lost 6 bases, and 1 base had no gene match. CDR1 and CDR2 (germline): SQVTM, ANQGSEA. The CDR3 is 12 amino acids. This entry belongs to a study of blood T cells in healthy people across ages. Background on the study: Capture by template switching was about one barcoded beta molecule per two T cells. Regarding the study as a whole: Donors of long life had a larger count of naive CD4+ cells and greater diversity than aged donors.

Healthy individuals of Caucasian origin from Russia, aged roughly 6 to 100, served as donors. The source of this sequence is a woman aged 18-35 years in good health. The sample was blood. J is TRBJ2-5 and V is TRBV29-1, with 7 bases that match TRBD1. The CDR3 sequence is CSVGTDQETQYF. CDR3 in DNA: TGCAGCGTAGGGACAGACCAAGAGACCCAGTACTTC. The whole variable domain, remainder taken from reference TRBV29-1 and TRBJ2-5, is SAVISQKPSRDICQRGTSLTIQCQVDSQVTMMFWYRQQPGQSLTLIATANQGSEATYESGFVIDKFPISRPNLTFSTLTVSNMSPEDSSIYLCSVGTDQETQYFGPGTRLLVL.